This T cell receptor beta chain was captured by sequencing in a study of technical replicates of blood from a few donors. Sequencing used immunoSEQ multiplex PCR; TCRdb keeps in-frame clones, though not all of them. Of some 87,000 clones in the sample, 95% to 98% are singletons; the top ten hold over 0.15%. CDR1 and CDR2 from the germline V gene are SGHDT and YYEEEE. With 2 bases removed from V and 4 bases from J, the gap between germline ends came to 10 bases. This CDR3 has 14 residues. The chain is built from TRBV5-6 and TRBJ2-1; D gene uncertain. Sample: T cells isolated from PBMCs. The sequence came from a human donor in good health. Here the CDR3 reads CASSLTSDYNEQFF. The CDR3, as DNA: TGTGCCAGCAGCTTAACCTCAGATTACAATGAGCAGTTCTTC.